The present T cell receptor (beta chain) was sequenced within a study of blood T cell repertoires in COVID-19. With respect to this clone: The sample holds other DNA sequences that translate to the same CDR3.

Authors' processing steps: Reference gene primer amplification gave nucleated cell count estimates. TCRdb's table, derived via immunoSEQ multiplex PCR, lists solely in-frame clones and lacks some. Clone size and V and J calls were adopted from that table, with D and trimming inferred from the DNA. The profile shows about 74,000 clones, just over 85% of them singletons. This CDR3 has 14 amino acids. Trimming removed 5 bases from V and 1 base from J, with 8 bases in between. Germline assignment: CDR1 MDHEN and CDR2 SYDVKM. The V call is TRBV28, the J call TRBJ2-2; a weak D match, TRBD1 (6 bases). The source material was peripheral blood. The TCR originated in a woman older than 75 with active or convalescent COVID-19. The CDR3 region is CASSLGQNTGELFF. The CDR3 DNA is TGTGCCAGCAGTCTGGGACAGAACACCGGGGAGCTGTTTTTT.